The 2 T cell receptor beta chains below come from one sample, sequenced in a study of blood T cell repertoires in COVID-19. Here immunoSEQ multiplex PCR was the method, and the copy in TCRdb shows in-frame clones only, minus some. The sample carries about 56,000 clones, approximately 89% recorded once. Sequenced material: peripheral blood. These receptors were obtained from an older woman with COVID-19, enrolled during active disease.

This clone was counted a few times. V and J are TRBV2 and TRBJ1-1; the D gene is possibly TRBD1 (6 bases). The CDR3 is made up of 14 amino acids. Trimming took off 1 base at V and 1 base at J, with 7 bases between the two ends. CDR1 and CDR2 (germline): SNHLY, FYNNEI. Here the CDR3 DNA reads TGTGCCAGCAGTGAAGGGACAGAGAACACTGAAGCTTTCTTT. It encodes CASSEGTENTEAFF.

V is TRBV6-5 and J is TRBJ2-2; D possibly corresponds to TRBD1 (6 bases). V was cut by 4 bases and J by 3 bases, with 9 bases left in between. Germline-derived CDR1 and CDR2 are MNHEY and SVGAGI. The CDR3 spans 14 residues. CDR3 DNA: TGTGCCAGCAGTTTCAGGGGTGACACCGGGGAGCTGTTTTTT. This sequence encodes CASSFRGDTGELFF.